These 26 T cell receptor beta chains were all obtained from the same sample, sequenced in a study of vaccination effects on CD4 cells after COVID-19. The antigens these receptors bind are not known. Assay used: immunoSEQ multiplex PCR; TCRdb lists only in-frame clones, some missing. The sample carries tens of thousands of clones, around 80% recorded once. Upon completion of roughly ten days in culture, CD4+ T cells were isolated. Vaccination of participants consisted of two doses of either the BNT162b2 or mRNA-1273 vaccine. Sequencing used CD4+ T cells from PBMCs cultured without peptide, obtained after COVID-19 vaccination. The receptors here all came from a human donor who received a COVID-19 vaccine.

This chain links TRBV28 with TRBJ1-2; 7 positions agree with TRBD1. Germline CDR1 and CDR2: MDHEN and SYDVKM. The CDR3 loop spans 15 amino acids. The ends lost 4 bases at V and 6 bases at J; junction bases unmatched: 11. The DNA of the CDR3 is TGTGCCAGCAGTTCCCACAGGGGTTATTGGGATGGCTACACCTTC. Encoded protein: CASSSHRGYWDGYTF.

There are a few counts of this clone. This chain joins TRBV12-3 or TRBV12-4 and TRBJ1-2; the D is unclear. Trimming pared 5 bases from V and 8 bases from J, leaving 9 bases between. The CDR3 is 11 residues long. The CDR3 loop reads CASSQPGGYTF. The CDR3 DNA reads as TGTGCCAGCAGTCAACCGGGGGGCTACACCTTC.

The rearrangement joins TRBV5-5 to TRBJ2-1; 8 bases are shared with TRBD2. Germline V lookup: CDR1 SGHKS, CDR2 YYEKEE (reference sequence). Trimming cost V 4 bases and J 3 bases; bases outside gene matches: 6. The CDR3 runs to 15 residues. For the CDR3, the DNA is TGTGCCAGCAGCACCGGCGGGACTAGCTACAATGAGCAGTTCTTC. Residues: CASSTGGTSYNEQFF. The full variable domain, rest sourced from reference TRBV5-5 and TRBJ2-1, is DAGVTQSPTHLIKTRGQQVTLRCSPISGHKSVSWYQQVLGQGPQFIFQYYEKEERGRGNFPDRFSARQFPNYSSELNVNALLLGDSALYLCASSTGGTSYNEQFFGPGTRLTVL.

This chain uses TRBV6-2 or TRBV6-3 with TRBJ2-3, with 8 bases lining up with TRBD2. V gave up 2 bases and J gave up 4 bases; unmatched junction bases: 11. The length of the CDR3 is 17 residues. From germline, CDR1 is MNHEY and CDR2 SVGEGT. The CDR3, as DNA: TGTGCCAGCAGTTACCCCTTGATGCGGGGGGCCGCAGATACGCAGTATTTT. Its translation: CASSYPLMRGAADTQYF.

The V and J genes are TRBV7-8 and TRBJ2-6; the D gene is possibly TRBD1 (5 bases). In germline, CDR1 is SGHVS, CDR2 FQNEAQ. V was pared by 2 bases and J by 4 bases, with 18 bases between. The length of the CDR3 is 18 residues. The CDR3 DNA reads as TGTGCCAGCAGCTTACGCCGGCCAGGGCCTACCGGGGCCAACGTCCTGACTTTC. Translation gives CASSLRRPGPTGANVLTF.

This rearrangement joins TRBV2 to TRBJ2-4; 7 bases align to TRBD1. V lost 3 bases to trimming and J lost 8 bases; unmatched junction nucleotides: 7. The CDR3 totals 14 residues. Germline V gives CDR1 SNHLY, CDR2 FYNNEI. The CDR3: CASSDRTGLDIQYF. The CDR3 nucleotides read TGTGCCAGCAGTGATCGGACAGGTTTAGACATTCAGTACTTC.

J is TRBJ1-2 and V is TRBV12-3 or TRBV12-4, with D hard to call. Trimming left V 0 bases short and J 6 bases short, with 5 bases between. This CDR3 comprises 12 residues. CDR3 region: CASSLAVDGYTF. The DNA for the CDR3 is TGTGCCAGCAGTTTAGCAGTAGATGGCTACACCTTC.

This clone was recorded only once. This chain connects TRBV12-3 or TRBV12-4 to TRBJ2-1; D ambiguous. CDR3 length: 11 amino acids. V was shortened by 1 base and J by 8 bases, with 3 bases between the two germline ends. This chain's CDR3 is CASSLVYEQFF. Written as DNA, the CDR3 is TGTGCCAGCAGTTTAGTCTATGAGCAGTTCTTC.

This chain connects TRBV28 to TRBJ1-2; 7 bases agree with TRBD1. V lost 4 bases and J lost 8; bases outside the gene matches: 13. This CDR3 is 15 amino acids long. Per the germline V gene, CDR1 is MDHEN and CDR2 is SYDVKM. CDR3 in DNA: TGTGCCAGCAGTTCCAGACGGACAGGAGGTGGCGGCTACACCTTC. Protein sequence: CASSSRRTGGGGYTF.

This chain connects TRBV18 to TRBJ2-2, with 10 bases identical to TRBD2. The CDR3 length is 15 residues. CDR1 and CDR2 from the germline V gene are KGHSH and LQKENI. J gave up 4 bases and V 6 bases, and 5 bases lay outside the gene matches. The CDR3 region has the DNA TGTGCCAGCTCCTCGGGACTAGCGATCACCGGGGAGCTGTTTTTT. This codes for CASSSGLAITGELFF. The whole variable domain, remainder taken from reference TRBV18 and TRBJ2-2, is NAGVMQNPRHLVRRRGQEARLRCSPMKGHSHVYWYRQLPEEGLKFMVYLQKENIIDESGMPKERFSAEFPKEGPSILRIQQVVRGDSAAYFCASSSGLAITGELFFGEGSRLTVL.

The CDR3 nucleotides read TGTGCCAGCAGATTGGGGAGGGGCAGGGGAAGCTTCGATACGCAGTATTTT. Translation gives CASRLGRGRGSFDTQYF. This chain links TRBV11-3 with TRBJ2-3, with a weak D call TRBD2 (7 bases). Germline V CDR1 and CDR2: SGHNT, YENEEA. Trimming pared 6 bases from V and 6 bases from J, leaving 25 bases between. The CDR3 has 17 amino acids.

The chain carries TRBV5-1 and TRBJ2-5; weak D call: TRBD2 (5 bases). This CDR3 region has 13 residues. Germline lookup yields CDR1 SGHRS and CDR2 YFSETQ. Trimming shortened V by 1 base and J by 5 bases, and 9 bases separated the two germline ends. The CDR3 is CASSLTPGETQYF. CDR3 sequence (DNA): TGCGCCAGCAGCTTGACCCCGGGGGAGACCCAGTACTTC.

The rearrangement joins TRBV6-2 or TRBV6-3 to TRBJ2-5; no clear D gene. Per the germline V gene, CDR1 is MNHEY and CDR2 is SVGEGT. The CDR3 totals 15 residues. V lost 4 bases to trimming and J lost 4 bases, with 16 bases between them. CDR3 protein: CASSSPQGLRETQYF. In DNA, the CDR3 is TGTGCCAGCAGTTCCCCACAAGGATTGAGAGAGACCCAGTACTTC.

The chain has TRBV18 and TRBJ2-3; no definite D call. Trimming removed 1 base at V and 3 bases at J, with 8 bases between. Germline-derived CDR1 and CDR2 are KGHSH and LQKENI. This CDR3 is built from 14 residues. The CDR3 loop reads CASSPLSETDTQYF. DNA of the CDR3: TGTGCCAGCTCACCACTTTCCGAGACAGATACGCAGTATTTT.

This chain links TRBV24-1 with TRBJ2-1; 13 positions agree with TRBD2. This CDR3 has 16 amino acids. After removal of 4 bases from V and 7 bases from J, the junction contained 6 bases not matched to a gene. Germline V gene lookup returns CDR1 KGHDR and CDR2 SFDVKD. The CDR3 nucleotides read TGTGCCACCAGTGACCGTACTAGCGGGGGGGCGAATGAGCAGTTCTTC. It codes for CATSDRTSGGANEQFF.

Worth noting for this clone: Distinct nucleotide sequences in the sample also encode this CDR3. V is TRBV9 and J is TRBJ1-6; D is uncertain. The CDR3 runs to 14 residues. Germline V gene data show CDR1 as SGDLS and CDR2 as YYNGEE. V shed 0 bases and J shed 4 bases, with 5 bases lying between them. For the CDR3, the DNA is TGTGCCAGCAGCGTAGAAGGATATAATTCACCCCTCCACTTT. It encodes CASSVEGYNSPLHF.

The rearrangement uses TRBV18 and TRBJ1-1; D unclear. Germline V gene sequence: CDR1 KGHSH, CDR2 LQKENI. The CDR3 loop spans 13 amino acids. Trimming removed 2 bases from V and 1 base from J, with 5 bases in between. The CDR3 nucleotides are TGTGCCAGCTCACCAAACACGAACACTGAAGCTTTCTTT. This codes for CASSPNTNTEAFF.

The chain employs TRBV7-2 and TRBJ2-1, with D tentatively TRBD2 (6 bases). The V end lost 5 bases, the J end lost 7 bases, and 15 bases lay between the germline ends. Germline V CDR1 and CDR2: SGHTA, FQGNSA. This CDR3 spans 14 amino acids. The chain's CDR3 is CASSTTRAGNEQFF. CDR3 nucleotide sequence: TGTGCCAGCAGCACGACCAGGGCGGGGAATGAGCAGTTCTTC.

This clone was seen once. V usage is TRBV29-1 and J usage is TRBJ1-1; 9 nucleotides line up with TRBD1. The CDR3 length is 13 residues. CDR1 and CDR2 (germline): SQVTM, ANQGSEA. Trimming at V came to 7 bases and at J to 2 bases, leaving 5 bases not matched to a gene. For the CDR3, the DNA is TGCAGCGCCTGGGACAGGGCAAACACTGAAGCTTTCTTT. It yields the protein CSAWDRANTEAFF. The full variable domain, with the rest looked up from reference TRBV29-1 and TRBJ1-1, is SAVISQKPSRDICQRGTSLTIQCQVDSQVTMMFWYRQQPGQSLTLIATANQGSEATYESGFVIDKFPISRPNLTFSTLTVSNMSPEDSSIYLCSAWDRANTEAFFGQGTRLTVV.

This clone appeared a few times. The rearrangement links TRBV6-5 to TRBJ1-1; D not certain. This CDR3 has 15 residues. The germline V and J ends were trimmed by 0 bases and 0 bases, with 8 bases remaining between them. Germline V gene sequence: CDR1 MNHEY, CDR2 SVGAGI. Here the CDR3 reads CASSYSTRMNTEAFF. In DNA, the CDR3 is TGTGCCAGCAGTTACTCGACACGGATGAACACTGAAGCTTTCTTT.

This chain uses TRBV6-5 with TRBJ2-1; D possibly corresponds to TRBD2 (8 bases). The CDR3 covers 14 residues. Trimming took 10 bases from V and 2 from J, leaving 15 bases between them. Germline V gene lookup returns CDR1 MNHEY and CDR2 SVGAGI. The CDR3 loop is CATTGRGAYNEQFF. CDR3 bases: TGTGCCACGACAGGGCGGGGGGCCTACAATGAGCAGTTCTTC.

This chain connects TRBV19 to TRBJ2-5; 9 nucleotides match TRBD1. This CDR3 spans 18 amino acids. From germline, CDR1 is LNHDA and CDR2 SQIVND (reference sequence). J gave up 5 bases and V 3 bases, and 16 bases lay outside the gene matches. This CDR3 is CASSITSAWTGDGETQYF. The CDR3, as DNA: TGTGCCAGTAGTATTACATCCGCCTGGACAGGGGACGGTGAGACCCAGTACTTC.

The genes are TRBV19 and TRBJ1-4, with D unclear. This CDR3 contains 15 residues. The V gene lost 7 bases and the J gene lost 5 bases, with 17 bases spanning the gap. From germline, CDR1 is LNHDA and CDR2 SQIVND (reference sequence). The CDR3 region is CASTLLGASNEKLFF. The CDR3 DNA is TGTGCCAGTACCCTCCTCGGAGCGTCGAATGAAAAACTGTTTTTT.

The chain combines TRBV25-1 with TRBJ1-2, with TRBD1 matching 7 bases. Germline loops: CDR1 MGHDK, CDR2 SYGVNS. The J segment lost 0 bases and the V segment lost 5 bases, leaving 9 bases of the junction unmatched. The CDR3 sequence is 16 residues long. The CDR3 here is CASSSLGDRANYGYTF. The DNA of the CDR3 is TGTGCCAGCAGTTCCCTGGGGGACAGAGCTAACTATGGCTACACCTTC.

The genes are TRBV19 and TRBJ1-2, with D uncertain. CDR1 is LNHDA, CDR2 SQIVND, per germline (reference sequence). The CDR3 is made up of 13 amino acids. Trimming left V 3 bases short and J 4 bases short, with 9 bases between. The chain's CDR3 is CASSIRQVYGYTF. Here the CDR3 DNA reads TGTGCCAGTAGTATCCGGCAGGTCTATGGCTACACCTTC.

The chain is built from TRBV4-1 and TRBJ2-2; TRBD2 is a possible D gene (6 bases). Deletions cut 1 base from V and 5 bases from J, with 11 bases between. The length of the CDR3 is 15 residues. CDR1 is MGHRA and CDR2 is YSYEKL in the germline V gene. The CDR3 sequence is CASSQGEARTGELFF. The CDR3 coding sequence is TGCGCCAGCAGCCAAGGGGAGGCGCGGACCGGGGAGCTGTTTTTT.